This note documents a single T cell receptor beta chain sequence. The data derive from a study of shared clonotypes between healthy human individuals. The V gene lost 3 bases and the J gene lost 0 bases, with 23 bases spanning the gap. The CDR3 runs 19 residues. Germline-derived CDR1 and CDR2 are SGHNT and YYREEE (reference sequence). Sequenced by immunoSEQ multiplex PCR; TCRdb stores in-frame clones only, minus some. The data show about 1 million clones, more than 65% seen once. The source of this sequence is a man aged 18 to 29 in good health. The chain couples TRBV5-4 to TRBJ2-3, with D possibly being TRBD1 (6 bases). Sequencing was done on a sample of memory CD4+ T cells sorted from blood. Subset specified: CD45RA-negative fraction. The CDR3 DNA follows: TGTGCCAGCAGCTCGGATCAGGGGCGAACCCTCACTAGCACAGATACGCAGTATTTT. Protein product: CASSSDQGRTLTSTDTQYF.